This T cell receptor (beta chain) was obtained from a study of T cells after yellow fever vaccination. Background on the study: The SMART-Seq v4 Ultra Low Input method served to prepare the low-cell-number fractions.

V dropped 2 bases and J dropped 0 bases, with 12 bases sitting between them. The CDR3 covers 15 residues. Germline-derived CDR1 and CDR2 are SGHDT and YYEEEE. The 5'RACE template-switching step produced TCR cDNA and added a universal primer site and UMIs. Each CDR3 protein gets one entry after TCRdb re-called the 5' RACE reads with MiXCR. The sample holds hundreds of thousands of distinct CDR3 sequences, approximately 8% seen once. This clonotype came up many times. The genes are TRBV5-6 and TRBJ2-7, with D tentatively TRBD1 (6 bases). The receptor's source is a man in his late teens or twenties who received the YFV17D yellow fever vaccine. Material: PBMCs, obtained 35 to 50 days after the first yellow fever vaccination. The CDR3 region has the DNA TGTGCCAGCAGCTTACGGGACACAAACTCCTACGAGCAGTACTTC. Translating it yields CASSLRDTNSYEQYF.